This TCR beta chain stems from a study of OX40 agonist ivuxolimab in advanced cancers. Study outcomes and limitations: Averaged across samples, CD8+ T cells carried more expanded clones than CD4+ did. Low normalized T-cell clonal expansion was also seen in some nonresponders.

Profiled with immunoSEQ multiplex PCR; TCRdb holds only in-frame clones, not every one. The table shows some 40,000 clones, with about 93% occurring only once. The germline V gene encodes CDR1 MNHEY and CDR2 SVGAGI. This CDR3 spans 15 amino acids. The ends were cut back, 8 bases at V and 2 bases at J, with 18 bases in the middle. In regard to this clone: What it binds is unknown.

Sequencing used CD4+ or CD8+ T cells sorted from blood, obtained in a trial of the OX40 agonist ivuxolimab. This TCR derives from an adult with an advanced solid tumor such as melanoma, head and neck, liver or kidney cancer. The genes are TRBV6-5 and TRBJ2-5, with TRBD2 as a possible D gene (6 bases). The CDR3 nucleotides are TGTGCCAGCGGAATAACTGCGGGGCAGCAAGAGACCCAGTACTTC. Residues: CASGITAGQQETQYF.